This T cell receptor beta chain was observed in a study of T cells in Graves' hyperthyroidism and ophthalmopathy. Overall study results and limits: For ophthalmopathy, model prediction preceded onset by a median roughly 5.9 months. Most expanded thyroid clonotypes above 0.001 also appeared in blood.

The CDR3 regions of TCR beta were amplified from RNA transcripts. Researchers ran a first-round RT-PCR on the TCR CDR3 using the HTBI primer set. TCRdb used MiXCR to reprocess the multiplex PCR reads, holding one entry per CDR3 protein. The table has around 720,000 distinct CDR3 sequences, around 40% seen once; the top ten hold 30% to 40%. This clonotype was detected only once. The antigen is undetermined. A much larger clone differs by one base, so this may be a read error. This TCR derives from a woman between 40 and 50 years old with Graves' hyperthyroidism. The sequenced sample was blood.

CDR3 amino acids: CASSLVGPGTVNTEAFF. The CDR3 DNA reads TGTGCCAGCAGCTTAGTCGGCCCCGGGACAGTGAACACTGAAGCTTTCTTT. V and J are TRBV7-2 and TRBJ1-1; 7 positions agree with TRBD1. This CDR3 region has 17 residues. Per germline, CDR1 SGHTA and CDR2 FQGNSA. V lost 1 base and J lost 0; bases outside the gene matches: 8.